Below, 16 T cell receptor beta chains from the same sample are listed, as sequenced in a study of blood T cell repertoires in COVID-19. Assay used: immunoSEQ multiplex PCR; TCRdb lists only in-frame clones, some missing. The table shows some 70,000 clones, with around 88% occurring only once. Sequencing was done on a sample of peripheral blood. The receptors shown here come from a man between 45 and 60 years old with active COVID-19.

The V gene is TRBV28, the J gene TRBJ2-7; possibly TRBD1 for D (6 bases). Germline V gene lookup returns CDR1 MDHEN and CDR2 SYDVKM. V was trimmed by 6 bases and J by 5 bases, leaving 20 bases between them. This CDR3 comprises 15 residues. The CDR3 here is CASSSTGSGFNEQYF. Written as DNA, the CDR3 is TGTGCCAGCAGCTCCACAGGGTCGGGTTTTAACGAGCAGTACTTC.

The chain couples TRBV9 to TRBJ2-7, with a possible D match to TRBD2 (5 bases). Trimming cost V 3 bases and J 0 bases, with 10 bases left between them. Germline values: CDR1 SGDLS, CDR2 YYNGEE. The CDR3 consists of 14 residues. In DNA, the CDR3 is TGTGCCAGCAGCGAGGGCGGGCTCTCCTACGAGCAGTACTTC. Its translation is CASSEGGLSYEQYF.

A single count supports this clone. The chain employs TRBV5-4 and TRBJ2-3; D gene uncertain. The CDR3 spans 12 residues. Germline CDR1 SGHNT, CDR2 YYREEE (reference sequence). Trimming pared 4 bases from V and 6 bases from J, leaving 9 bases between. CDR3 sequence: CASSIAMDTQYF. In nucleotides, the CDR3 is TGTGCCAGCAGCATCGCGATGGATACGCAGTATTTT.

The gene calls are TRBV15 and TRBJ2-1; 15 positions agree with TRBD2. The germline gives CDR1 LNHNV, CDR2 YYDKDF (reference sequence). With V trimmed by 5 bases and J by 9 bases, 8 bases remained unmatched. The CDR3 is 16 residues long. The CDR3 spells CATSPGLAGGQSEQFF. The CDR3 nucleotides read TGTGCCACCAGCCCAGGACTAGCGGGAGGGCAGAGTGAGCAGTTCTTC. Full variable domain (rest looked up from reference TRBV15 and TRBJ2-1): DAMVIQNPRYQVTQFGKPVTLSCSQTLNHNVMYWYQQKSSQAPKLLFHYYDKDFNNEADTPDNFQSRRPNTSFCFLDIRSPGLGDTAMYLCATSPGLAGGQSEQFFGPGTRLTVL.

V and J are TRBV4-1 and TRBJ2-7, with TRBD2 identical over 12 bases. Looked up from germline, CDR1 is MGHRA and CDR2 is YSYEKL. V trimming: 4 bases; J trimming: 4 bases; junction bases outside the gene matches: 5. The CDR3 totals 15 residues. CDR3 residues: CASSPWTSGKYEQYF. CDR3 DNA: TGCGCCAGCAGCCCCTGGACTAGCGGGAAGTACGAGCAGTACTTC.

The CDR3 nucleotides are TGTGCCAGCAGCCCCACTAGCGGGGGAAACACCGGGGAGCTGTTTTTT. Translation: CASSPTSGGNTGELFF. V and J are TRBV11-3 and TRBJ2-2; 11 bases are a match to TRBD2. Germline V gene data show CDR1 as SGHNT and CDR2 as YENEEA. V lost 5 bases to trimming and J lost 2 bases; unmatched junction nucleotides: 4. This CDR3 comprises 16 residues.

The genes are TRBV6-1 and TRBJ1-4, with 8 bases that match TRBD1. Germline CDR1 reads MNHNS; CDR2 reads SASEGT. Trimming cost V 4 bases and J 0 bases; bases outside gene matches: 4. The CDR3 is 16 amino acids. The CDR3 nucleotides are TGTGCCAGCAGTGCGACAGGGGCCCCAACTAATGAAAAACTGTTTTTT. Encoded protein: CASSATGAPTNEKLFF.

The gene calls are TRBV1 and TRBJ2-3; the table names TRBD2, a call not compared with the DNA. TRBV1 is a documented pseudogene. This CDR3 contains 16 residues. CDR3 DNA sequence: TGCACCAGCAGCCAAGAGAAAGGAGAGCGCACAGATACGCAGTATTTT. Its translation: CTSSQEKGERTDTQYF.

The rearrangement uses TRBV18 and TRBJ2-1, with 8 bases that match TRBD2. CDR1 and CDR2 (germline): KGHSH, LQKENI. Losses at the gene ends were 3 bases for V and 7 bases for J; bases not matched to a gene: 8. There are 15 residues in the CDR3. The CDR3 is CASSPGSGGWNEQFF. The DNA of the CDR3 is TGTGCCAGCTCACCGGGAAGCGGGGGTTGGAATGAGCAGTTCTTC.

The chain couples TRBV19 to TRBJ1-2; the D gene is possibly TRBD1 (6 bases). The CDR3 contains 13 residues. V lost 5 bases to trimming and J lost 8 bases, with 15 bases between them. Germline CDR1 and CDR2: LNHDA and SQIVND (reference sequence). CDR3 sequence: CASSLPGRGGYTF. CDR3 nucleotides: TGTGCCAGTAGTCTACCGGGAAGGGGGGGCTACACCTTC.

This clone has more than one count but fewer than ten. The gene calls are TRBV27 and TRBJ2-7; maybe TRBD2 (6 bases). The V end lost 0 bases, the J end lost 4 bases, and 16 bases lay between the germline ends. The germline V gene has CDR1 MNHEY and CDR2 SMNVEV (reference sequence). This CDR3 contains 16 residues. The CDR3 DNA follows: TGTGCCAGCAGTTTATCGTTGGCTAGCGAACGTTACGAGCAGTACTTC. It is translated as CASSLSLASERYEQYF.

The chain combines TRBV11-2 with TRBJ2-7, with a tentative D call TRBD1 (5 bases). Germline values: CDR1 SGHAT, CDR2 FQNNGV. The CDR3 runs 15 residues. V was cut by 1 base and J by 2 bases, with 12 bases left in between. The CDR3: CASSLGFQGPYEQYF. The CDR3, as DNA: TGTGCCAGCAGCTTAGGATTCCAGGGTCCCTACGAGCAGTACTTC.

This chain joins TRBV6-5 and TRBJ2-5; weak D call: TRBD2 (5 bases). CDR3 length: 14 residues. Between the trimmed V and J ends, which lost 7 bases and 5 bases, there was a span of 17 bases. CDR1 is MNHEY, CDR2 SVGAGI, per germline. The CDR3 DNA follows: TGTGCCAGCACGCGATTGACAAGGAGGGAGACCCAGTACTTC. As protein: CASTRLTRRETQYF.

The chain joins TRBV4-1 to TRBJ1-4; 11 positions match TRBD1. The CDR3 is 17 residues long. From germline, CDR1 is MGHRA and CDR2 YSYEKL. With V trimmed by 6 bases and J by 8 bases, 14 bases remained unmatched. CDR3 coding DNA: TGCGCCAGCAGGCCGGGACAGGGGGGTCGGCGGGGGGAAAAACTGTTTTTT. As protein: CASRPGQGGRRGEKLFF.

This chain uses TRBV25-1 with TRBJ2-7; TRBD1 matches at 9 bases. Germline assignment: CDR1 MGHDK and CDR2 SYGVNS. J gave up 4 bases and V 6 bases, and 7 bases lay outside the gene matches. This CDR3 region has 14 residues. The CDR3 spells CASRADRGRYEQYF. The CDR3 coding sequence is TGTGCCAGCAGGGCGGACAGGGGAAGATACGAGCAGTACTTC.

V gene TRBV5-1 combines with J gene TRBJ2-1; 9 bases fit TRBD1. CDR3 length equals 15 residues. Looked up from germline, CDR1 is SGHRS and CDR2 is YFSETQ. V gave up 4 bases and J gave up 4 bases; unmatched junction bases: 6. The CDR3 region is CASSRTGDPYNEQFF. As DNA, the CDR3 is TGCGCCAGCAGCAGGACAGGGGACCCTTACAATGAGCAGTTCTTC. Full variable domain (outside the CDR3, taken from reference TRBV5-1 and TRBJ2-1): KAGVTQTPRYLIKTRGQQVTLSCSPISGHRSVSWYQQTPGQGLQFLFEYFSETQRNKGNFPGRFSGRQFSNSRSEMNVSTLELGDSALYLCASSRTGDPYNEQFFGPGTRLTVL.